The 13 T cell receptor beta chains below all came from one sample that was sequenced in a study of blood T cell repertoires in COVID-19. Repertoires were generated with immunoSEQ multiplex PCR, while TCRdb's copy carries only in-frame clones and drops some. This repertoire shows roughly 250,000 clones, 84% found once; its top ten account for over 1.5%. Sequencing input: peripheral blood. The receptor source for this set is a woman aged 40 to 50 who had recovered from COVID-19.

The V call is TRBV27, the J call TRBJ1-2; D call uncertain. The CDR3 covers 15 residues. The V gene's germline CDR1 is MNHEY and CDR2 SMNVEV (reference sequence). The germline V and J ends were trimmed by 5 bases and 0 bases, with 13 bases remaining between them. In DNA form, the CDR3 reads TGTGCCAGCAGTCCCCGCGGGATCGCTAACTATGGCTACACCTTC. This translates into CASSPRGIANYGYTF.

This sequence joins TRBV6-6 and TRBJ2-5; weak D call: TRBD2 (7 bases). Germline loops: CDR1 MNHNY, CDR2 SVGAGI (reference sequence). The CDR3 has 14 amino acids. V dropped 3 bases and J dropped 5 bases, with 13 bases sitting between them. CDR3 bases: TGTGCCAGCAGTTATTGGGGGCGGGGGGAGACCCAGTACTTC. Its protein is CASSYWGRGETQYF.

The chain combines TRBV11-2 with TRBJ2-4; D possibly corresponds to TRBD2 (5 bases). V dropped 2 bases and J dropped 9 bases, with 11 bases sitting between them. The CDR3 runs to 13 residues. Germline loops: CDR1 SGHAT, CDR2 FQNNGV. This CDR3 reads CASSLRFEGIQYF. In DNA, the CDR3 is TGTGCCAGCAGCTTAAGATTCGAGGGCATTCAGTACTTC.

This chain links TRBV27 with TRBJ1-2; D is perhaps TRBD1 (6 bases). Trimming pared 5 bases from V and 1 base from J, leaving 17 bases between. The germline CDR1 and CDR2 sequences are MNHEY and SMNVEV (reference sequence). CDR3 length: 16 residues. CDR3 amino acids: CASSTRGTPINYGYTF. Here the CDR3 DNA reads TGTGCCAGCAGTACTCGAGGGACACCCATTAACTATGGCTACACCTTC.

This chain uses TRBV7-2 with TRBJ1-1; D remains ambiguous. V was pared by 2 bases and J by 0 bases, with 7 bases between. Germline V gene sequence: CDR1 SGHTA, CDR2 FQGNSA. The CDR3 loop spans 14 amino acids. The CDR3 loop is CASSLLGVNTEAFF. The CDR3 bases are TGTGCCAGCAGCTTACTCGGTGTGAACACTGAAGCTTTCTTT.

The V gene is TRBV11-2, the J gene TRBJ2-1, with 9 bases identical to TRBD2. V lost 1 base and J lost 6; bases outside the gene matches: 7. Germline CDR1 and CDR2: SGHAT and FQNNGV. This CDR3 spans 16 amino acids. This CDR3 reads CASSLVGGGVVNEQFF. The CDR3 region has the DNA TGTGCCAGCAGCTTAGTAGGCGGGGGGGTCGTCAATGAGCAGTTCTTC. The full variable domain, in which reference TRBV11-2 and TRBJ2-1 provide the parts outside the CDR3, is EAGVAQSPRYKIIEKRQSVAFWCNPISGHATLYWYQQILGQGPKLLIQFQNNGVVDDSQLPKDRFSAERLKGVDSTLKIQPAKLEDSAVYLCASSLVGGGVVNEQFFGPGTRLTVL.

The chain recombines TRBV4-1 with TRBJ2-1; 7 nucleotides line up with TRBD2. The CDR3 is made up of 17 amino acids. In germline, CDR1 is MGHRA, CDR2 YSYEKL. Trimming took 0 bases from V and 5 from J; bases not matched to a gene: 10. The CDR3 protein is CASSQDGRRGINNEQFF. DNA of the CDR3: TGCGCCAGCAGCCAAGATGGTCGGCGGGGGATTAACAATGAGCAGTTCTTC.

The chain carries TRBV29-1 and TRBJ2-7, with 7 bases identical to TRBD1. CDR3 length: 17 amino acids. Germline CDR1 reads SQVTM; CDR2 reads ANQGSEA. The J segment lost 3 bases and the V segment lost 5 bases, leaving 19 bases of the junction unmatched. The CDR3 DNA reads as TGCAGCGTTACCCATCGGGACAGCCTCCGTCCGCGCTACGAGCAGTACTTC. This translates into CSVTHRDSLRPRYEQYF.

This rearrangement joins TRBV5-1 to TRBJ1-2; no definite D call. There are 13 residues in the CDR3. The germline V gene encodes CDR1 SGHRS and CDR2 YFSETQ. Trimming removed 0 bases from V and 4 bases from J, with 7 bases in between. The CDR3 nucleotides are TGCGCCAGCAGCTTGGTTTCTTCCTATGGCTACACCTTC. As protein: CASSLVSSYGYTF. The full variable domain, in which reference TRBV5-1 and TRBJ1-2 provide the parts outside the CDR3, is KAGVTQTPRYLIKTRGQQVTLSCSPISGHRSVSWYQQTPGQGLQFLFEYFSETQRNKGNFPGRFSGRQFSNSRSEMNVSTLELGDSALYLCASSLVSSYGYTFGSGTRLTVV.

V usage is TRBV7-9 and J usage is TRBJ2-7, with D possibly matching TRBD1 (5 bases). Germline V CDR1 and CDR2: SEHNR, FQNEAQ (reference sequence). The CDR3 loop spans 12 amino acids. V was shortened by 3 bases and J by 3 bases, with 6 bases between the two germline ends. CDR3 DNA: TGTGCCAGCAGCTTCAGGGACTACGAGCAGTACTTC. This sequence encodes CASSFRDYEQYF.

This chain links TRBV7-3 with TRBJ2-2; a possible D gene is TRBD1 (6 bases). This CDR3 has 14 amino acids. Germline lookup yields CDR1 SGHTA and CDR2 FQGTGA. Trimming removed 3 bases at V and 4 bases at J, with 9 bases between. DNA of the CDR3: TGTGCCAGCAGCTTTCAGGGGACCACCGGGGAGCTGTTTTTT. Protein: CASSFQGTTGELFF.

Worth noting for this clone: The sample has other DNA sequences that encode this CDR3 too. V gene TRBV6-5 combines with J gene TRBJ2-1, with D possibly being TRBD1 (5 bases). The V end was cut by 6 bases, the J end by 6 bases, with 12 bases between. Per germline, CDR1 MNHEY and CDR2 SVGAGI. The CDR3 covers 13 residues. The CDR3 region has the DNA TGTGCCAGCAGGAAAACAGGTACCAATGAGCAGTTCTTC. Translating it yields CASRKTGTNEQFF.

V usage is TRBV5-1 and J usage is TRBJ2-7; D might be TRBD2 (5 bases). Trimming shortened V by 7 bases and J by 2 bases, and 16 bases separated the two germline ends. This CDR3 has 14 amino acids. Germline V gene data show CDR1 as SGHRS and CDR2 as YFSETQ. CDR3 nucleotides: TGCGCCAGCCAGCCAGGAGGAACGGCCTACGAGCAGTACTTC. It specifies CASQPGGTAYEQYF.